This T cell receptor beta chain emerged from a study of T cell responses to AZD1222 COVID-19 vaccine. The repertoire was sequenced with immunoSEQ multiplex PCR; TCRdb's copy has only in-frame clones and lacks some. The sample carries around 110,000 clones, 75% to 95% recorded once. The J segment lost 0 bases and the V segment lost 6 bases, leaving 4 bases of the junction unmatched. This CDR3 contains 14 residues. CDR1 and CDR2 (germline): MNHEY, SVGAGI. The gene calls are TRBV6-5 and TRBJ1-1, with TRBD1 matching 7 bases. This receptor was taken from an adult who received the AZD1222 COVID-19 vaccine. This material consisted of peripheral blood, taken 28 days after the second AZD1222 dose. The CDR3 nucleotides are TGTGCCAGCAGGACAGGGACATTGAACACTGAAGCTTTCTTT. It specifies CASRTGTLNTEAFF.